A selection of T cell receptor beta chains follows, all from one sample in a study of cytomegalovirus exposure and HLA in healthy donors. Sequencing used immunoSEQ multiplex PCR; TCRdb keeps in-frame clones, though not all of them. The sample carries about 59,000 clones, over 60% recorded once. The sample consisted of PBMCs. The receptors stem from a man in his thirties or forties in good health and CMV-seropositive. Each CDR3 is given without its conserved first and last residue. D genes are given only for firm matches. The size of a clone is reported for some rows only, either as once, few or many, or as a class for expanded clones.

len	j_gene	d_gene	abundance	v_gene	CDR3aa
12	TRBJ2-7	NA	few	TRBV6-5	ASRRGGEANEQY
10	TRBJ1-5	NA	NA	TRBV30	AWSGSGQPQH
12	TRBJ1-1	TRBD1	NA	TRBV7-3	ASSSRTGEDEAF
15	TRBJ2-1	TRBD2	NA	TRBV7-9	ASSVQLRAGGYNEQF
12	TRBJ2-5	NA	NA	TRBV6-6	ASSYEQLLGTQY
11	TRBJ1-5	NA	NA	TRBV4-1	ASSQDGGQPQH
13	TRBJ1-1	NA	NA	TRBV18	ASSLERTDTVEAF
13	TRBJ1-2	TRBD1	NA	TRBV4-1	ASSHIQGDGYGYT
17	TRBJ2-3	NA	few	TRBV27	ASSLRGTSIISRTDTQY
13	TRBJ2-1	TRBD2	NA	TRBV7-9	ASSRSRGVQYEQF
11	TRBJ1-6	TRBD1	NA	TRBV30	AWSGQGFSPLH
14	TRBJ2-1	TRBD1	NA	TRBV6-6	ASLDRGHSSYNEQF
14	TRBJ1-5	TRBD1	NA	TRBV9	ASSVGGQGADQPQH
11	TRBJ1-2	NA	few	TRBV2	ASSGGNNYGYT
15	TRBJ2-1	TRBD2	NA	TRBV28	ASMGRTGTSGTNEQF
13	TRBJ2-3	NA	NA	TRBV5-1	ASSGAGTLTDTQY
15	TRBJ2-6	NA	NA	TRBV13	ASSLAPPGRGANVLT
13	TRBJ1-5	NA	NA	TRBV4-1	ASSQGTGGNQPQH
14	TRBJ2-3	TRBD2	NA	TRBV4-1	ASSQGSGEGIGTQY